This TCR beta chain was sequenced during a study of molecular identifiers for immune sequencing clone quantification. Findings and limits, study-wide: One million naive cells reportedly did not prevent detection of spiked Jurkat TCR RNA from one cell.

V lost 0 bases to trimming and J lost 6 bases; unmatched junction nucleotides: 7. Germline values: CDR1 SGDLS, CDR2 YYNGEE. The CDR3 has 15 residues. For bulk TCR libraries, previously described methods and listed TCR primers were used. TCRdb reprocessed the PCR reads with MiXCR, giving one entry per CDR3 protein. This sample has about 640,000 distinct CDR3 sequences; around 20% occur once, and the top ten carry around 0.86%. Libraries of naive CD8 T cells were made from approximately 20,000 to 1,000,000 sorted cells. They used 10%, 30% or 50% RNA. The CD8+CD4-CCR7+CD45RA+ phenotype defined the sorted naive CD8 T cells. The table lists this clonotype with many counts. Antigen: not known.

Sequenced sample: naive CD8+ T cells from blood, with Jurkat cell RNA spiked in. The subset: FACS-sorted CD8+CD4-CCR7+CD45RA+ naive T cells. This sequence joins TRBV9 and TRBJ2-7; TRBD2 aligns across 9 bases. The clonotype comes from a human donor in good health. Some libraries in this study had Jurkat cell RNA spiked in. For the CDR3, the DNA is TGTGCCAGCAGCGTAGGAGGTAGCGGGAGCTCCGAGCAGTACTTC. Translated: CASSVGGSGSSEQYF.